Listed here are 18 T cell receptor beta chains from one sample, sequenced in a study of shared clonotypes between healthy human individuals. Some clones are missing from TCRdb's copy, which holds only in-frame ones; the method was immunoSEQ multiplex PCR. The sample includes about a million clones, roughly 77% of them seen just once. The sequenced sample was memory CD4+ T cells from PBMCs. Subset noted: CD45RA-negative fraction. The receptors stem from a man younger than 30 in good health. Some clones in this sample may be carry-over from other donors' samples.

The chain has TRBV19 and TRBJ1-1; TRBD1 agrees at 8 bases. The CDR3 has 11 amino acids. The germline gives CDR1 LNHDA, CDR2 SQIVND (reference sequence). J was trimmed by 11 bases and V by 5 bases; bases with no gene match: 4. CDR3 loop: CASSQDRDAFF. As DNA, the CDR3 is TGTGCCAGTAGTCAGGACAGGGACGCTTTCTTT.

CDR3 nucleotides: TGTGCCAGCAGCACCGCGACCGTTGGGGAGCAGTACTTC. It codes for CASSTATVGEQYF. V gene TRBV5-5 combines with J gene TRBJ2-7, with unresolved D. Germline assignment: CDR1 SGHKS and CDR2 YYEKEE (reference sequence). V was pared by 4 bases and J by 7 bases, with 15 bases between. This CDR3 comprises 13 residues.

V and J are TRBV6-1 and TRBJ2-1; D is unresolved. The CDR3 spans 13 residues. Germline CDR1 reads MNHNS; CDR2 reads SASEGT. V lost 2 bases, J lost 8 bases, and 10 bases lay in between. CDR3 sequence: CASSERTVYEQFF. In DNA, the CDR3 is TGTGCCAGCAGTGAAAGAACGGTCTATGAGCAGTTCTTC.

This clone came up a few times. The rearrangement joins TRBV7-2 to TRBJ2-4, with 7 bases identical to TRBD2. J gave up 0 bases and V 5 bases, and 4 bases lay outside the gene matches. There are 15 residues in the CDR3. Germline CDR1 is SGHTA and CDR2 is FQGNSA. The CDR3 protein is CASSPGGKAKNIQYF. Here the CDR3 DNA reads TGTGCCAGCAGCCCCGGGGGGAAAGCCAAAAACATTCAGTACTTC.

The CDR3 loop is CASSPLTRTNYNEQFF. CDR3 DNA: TGCGCCAGCAGCCCGTTAACAAGGACTAACTACAATGAGCAGTTCTTC. The chain has TRBV5-1 and TRBJ2-1; possibly TRBD2 for D (6 bases). CDR1 is SGHRS, CDR2 YFSETQ, per germline. The germline V and J ends were trimmed by 4 bases and 3 bases, with 17 bases remaining between them. This CDR3 spans 16 amino acids.

This clone was detected many times. The junction and the germline gene differ at one end; a read error may be behind it. V and J are TRBV28 and TRBJ1-5, with unresolved D. Germline V gives CDR1 MDHEN, CDR2 SYDVKM. The CDR3 has 13 amino acids. The CDR3 loop is CASSPLNNRPQHF. CDR3 DNA sequence: TGTGCCAGCAGTCCCCTCAATAATCGGCCCCAGCATTTT.

V usage is TRBV28 and J usage is TRBJ2-7; 10 bases agree with TRBD2. Germline V gene sequence: CDR1 MDHEN, CDR2 SYDVKM. This CDR3 is 17 amino acids long. Trimming removed 5 bases from V and 9 bases from J; junction bases left unmatched: 19. In nucleotides, the CDR3 is TGTGCCAGCAGTCTTCCCCCCGGCAGGAGCGGGGGGGCGTGGCAGTACTTC. It encodes CASSLPPGRSGGAWQYF.

A single count supports this clone. The V and J genes are TRBV9 and TRBJ2-7; 9 positions match TRBD2. The germline gives CDR1 SGDLS, CDR2 YYNGEE. The CDR3 spans 14 residues. V lost 3 bases to trimming and J lost 7 bases; unmatched junction nucleotides: 8. For the CDR3, the DNA is TGTGCCAGCAGCGCGTTAGCGGGGGAGAAGGAGCAGTACTTC. It translates to CASSALAGEKEQYF.

As for this clone: The sample contains more than one DNA sequence encoding this CDR3. The chain has TRBV30 and TRBJ2-5; D is ambiguous. The CDR3 sequence is 13 residues long. The germline V gene has CDR1 GTSNPN and CDR2 SVGIG (reference sequence). V lost 0 bases and J lost 4, with 9 bases in between. The CDR3 sequence is CAWSVSGRETQYF. CDR3 DNA sequence: TGTGCCTGGAGTGTATCTGGGCGAGAGACCCAGTACTTC.

The chain employs TRBV14 and TRBJ2-2; 7 bases align to TRBD1. The germline gives CDR1 SGHDN, CDR2 FVKESK. Trimming took 3 bases from V and 9 from J; bases not matched to a gene: 13. The CDR3 spans 16 residues. The CDR3 sequence is CASSHRMGQPYRELFF. The CDR3, as DNA: TGTGCCAGCAGCCACCGAATGGGACAGCCCTACCGGGAGCTGTTTTTT.

This clone was seen only once. This chain links TRBV5-4 with TRBJ2-7; 8 nucleotides agree with TRBD2. The CDR3 totals 16 residues. Germline V gene lookup returns CDR1 SGHNT and CDR2 YYREEE (reference sequence). After removal of 0 bases from V and 3 bases from J, the junction contained 8 bases not matched to a gene. As DNA, the CDR3 is TGTGCCAGCAGCTTGGCGGGGGGGACATCGGGCTACGAGCAGTACTTC. Translation gives CASSLAGGTSGYEQYF.

The rearrangement uses TRBV27 and TRBJ2-7, with D possibly being TRBD2 (6 bases). Germline V CDR1 and CDR2: MNHEY, SMNVEV (reference sequence). This CDR3 is built from 19 residues. V shed 6 bases and J shed 2 bases, with 29 bases lying between them. CDR3: CASSPSWGEREWSPYEQYF. In nucleotides, the CDR3 is TGTGCCAGCAGCCCAAGCTGGGGGGAGAGAGAGTGGAGCCCCTACGAGCAGTACTTC.

The rearrangement joins TRBV29-1 to TRBJ2-7, with 7 nucleotides matching TRBD1. The CDR3 loop spans 12 amino acids. CDR1 SQVTM and CDR2 ANQGSEA come from the germline V gene. J lost 3 bases, V lost 7 bases, and 6 bases had no gene match. Here the CDR3 DNA reads TGCAGCGGGTCCGGGACAGACTACGAGCAGTACTTC. Translation: CSGSGTDYEQYF.

For this clone: Other DNA sequences from this sample encode an identical CDR3 as well. This chain links TRBV6-6 with TRBJ2-5, with unresolved D. The CDR3 has 14 amino acids. The V end was cut by 0 bases, the J end by 0 bases, with 5 bases between. Germline CDR1 and CDR2: MNHNY and SVGAGI (reference sequence). Here the CDR3 DNA reads TGTGCCAGCAGTTACTCGTTCAACCAAGAGACCCAGTACTTC. It encodes CASSYSFNQETQYF.

This chain uses TRBV6-5 with TRBJ2-2; no clear D. The germline V gene has CDR1 MNHEY and CDR2 SVGAGI. The CDR3 has 14 amino acids. Trimming left V 0 bases short and J 3 bases short, with 5 bases between. DNA of the CDR3: TGTGCCAGCAGTTACTCCGCCTACACCGGGGAGCTGTTTTTT. Translating it yields CASSYSAYTGELFF.

Concerning this clone itself: This sequence may be a read error, since a much larger clone differs from it by one base. In the same sample, other DNA sequences code for this CDR3. V and J are TRBV25-1 and TRBJ1-1; TRBD1 might be the D (6 bases). Looked up from germline, CDR1 is MGHDK and CDR2 is SYGVNS. The CDR3 covers 14 residues. The CDR3 DNA sequence: TGTGCCAGCAGTGAAAGGGGGTGGGGCACTGAAGCCTTCTTT. It is translated as CASSERGWGTEAFF.

The chain couples TRBV5-1 to TRBJ1-1, with D unresolved. The V gene lost 0 bases and the J gene lost 0 bases, with 9 bases spanning the gap. Germline assignment: CDR1 SGHRS and CDR2 YFSETQ. There are 15 residues in the CDR3. The CDR3 nucleotides read TGCGCCAGCAGCTTGGGGGAGATCATGAACACTGAAGCTTTCTTT. Its translation is CASSLGEIMNTEAFF.

The chain combines TRBV5-4 with TRBJ2-5; weak D call: TRBD2 (5 bases). Germline lookup yields CDR1 SGHNT and CDR2 YYREEE (reference sequence). This CDR3 contains 19 residues. The V end lost 0 bases, the J end lost 4 bases, and 25 bases lay between the germline ends. CDR3 in amino acids: CASSLVYSAAHLPGETQYF. The CDR3, as DNA: TGTGCCAGCAGCTTGGTGTATAGCGCAGCCCACCTCCCTGGAGAGACCCAGTACTTC.